The 27 T cell receptor beta chains below come from one sample, sequenced in a study of T cells in Graves' hyperthyroidism and ophthalmopathy. Amplification yielded TCR beta CDR3 regions, with RNA transcripts as the source. TCR CDR3 underwent first-round RT-PCR with the HTBI primer set. TCRdb redid the calling of the multiplex PCR reads with MiXCR, one entry per CDR3 protein. This sample has some 270,000 distinct CDR3 sequences, with roughly 15% found just once. Specimen: blood. All receptors derive from a woman aged 40 to 50 with Graves' hyperthyroidism.

V gene TRBV18 combines with J gene TRBJ1-2; D call uncertain. Trimming took 5 bases from V and 1 from J, leaving 8 bases between them. This CDR3 region has 13 residues. The germline V gene has CDR1 KGHSH and CDR2 LQKENI. The CDR3 region has the DNA TGTGCCAGCTCAAGGTCGCGTAACTATGGCTACACCTTC. Its protein is CASSRSRNYGYTF.

There are a few counts of this clonotype. A clone one base away is much larger, so this may be a read error. This rearrangement joins TRBV12-3 or TRBV12-4 to TRBJ2-5; TRBD2 matches at 11 bases. Unmatched junction bases numbered 9, after V lost 6 bases and J lost 3 bases. This CDR3 has 16 residues. This CDR3 is CASSIQGLADKETQYF. The CDR3 coding sequence is TGTGCCAGCAGCATCCAGGGACTAGCGGATAAAGAGACCCAGTACTTC.

In its sample, this clonotype was seen many times. The CDR3 coding sequence is TGCAGTCACCATAAACAGGGGGCCGGAGATACGCAGTATTTT. It encodes CSHHKQGAGDTQYF. The chain recombines TRBV20-1 with TRBJ2-3; 9 bases are shared with TRBD1. The CDR3 covers 14 residues. V gave up 8 bases and J gave up 5 bases; unmatched junction bases: 11. In germline, CDR1 is DFQATT, CDR2 SNEGSKA (reference sequence).

This clonotype has ten or more counts. This sequence joins TRBV30 and TRBJ2-7; 8 bases agree with TRBD1. The CDR3 runs 13 residues. Germline assignment: CDR1 GTSNPN and CDR2 SVGIG (reference sequence). V shed 2 bases, J shed 3 bases, and the junction held 3 bases outside the gene matches. The CDR3, as DNA: TGTGCCTGGAGTTGGGACAGGTACTACGAGCAGTACTTC. It yields the protein CAWSWDRYYEQYF. Based on the CDR3 plus reference TRBV30 and TRBJ2-7, the full variable domain is SQTIHQWPATLVQPVGSPLSLECTVEGTSNPNLYWYRQAAGRGLQLLFYSVGIGQISSEVPQNLSASRPQDRQFILSSKKLLLSDSGFYLCAWSWDRYYEQYFGPGTRLTVT.

There are many counts of this clonotype. The rearrangement links TRBV6-1 to TRBJ1-4; D is possibly TRBD1 (6 bases). In germline, CDR1 is MNHNS, CDR2 SASEGT. Trimming took off 10 bases at V and 5 bases at J, with 23 bases between the two ends. There are 16 residues in the CDR3. CDR3: CAITPSPGGRNEKLFF. CDR3 DNA sequence: TGTGCCATCACCCCTTCACCGGGGGGGCGGAATGAAAAACTGTTTTTT.

In this sample, this clonotype turned up many times. This chain uses TRBV5-1 with TRBJ2-2; 10 bases match TRBD2. Trimming at V came to 7 bases and at J to 4 bases, leaving 10 bases not matched to a gene. The germline gives CDR1 SGHRS, CDR2 YFSETQ. CDR3 size: 16 residues. The CDR3 DNA follows: TGCGCCAGCGGAACTAGCGGGATAGGTGGCACCGGGGAGCTGTTTTTT. Translating gives CASGTSGIGGTGELFF. Looking up the rest from reference TRBV5-1 and TRBJ2-2 gives the full variable domain: KAGVTQTPRYLIKTRGQQVTLSCSPISGHRSVSWYQQTPGQGLQFLFEYFSETQRNKGNFPGRFSGRQFSNSRSEMNVSTLELGDSALYLCASGTSGIGGTGELFFGEGSRLTVL.

This clonotype was found many times. The genes are TRBV28 and TRBJ1-1, with D hard to call. Germline CDR1 is MDHEN and CDR2 is SYDVKM. The CDR3 totals 15 residues. V was trimmed by 5 bases and J by 1 base, leaving 14 bases between them. In DNA, the CDR3 is TGTGCCAGCAGTACCCGTCGGCAGGCGAACACTGAAGCTTTCTTT. As protein: CASSTRRQANTEAFF.

This clonotype was seen ten or more times. V gene TRBV6-1 combines with J gene TRBJ2-1; 9 nucleotides match TRBD2. J gave up 2 bases and V 6 bases, and 8 bases lay outside the gene matches. Germline V gene sequence: CDR1 MNHNS, CDR2 SASEGT. The CDR3 runs 16 residues. CDR3 DNA sequence: TGTGCCAGCAGGATTAGCGGGAGTAAGACCTACAATGAGCAGTTCTTC. Protein sequence: CASRISGSKTYNEQFF.

This clonotype was seen repeatedly, ten times or more. The chain carries TRBV11-2 and TRBJ2-5; D not certain. The CDR3 consists of 11 residues. Germline CDR1 reads SGHAT; CDR2 reads FQNNGV. The V and J ends lost 2 bases and 7 bases respectively, with 5 bases between them. In DNA form, the CDR3 reads TGTGCCAGCAGCTTAATGGCGACCCAGTACTTC. It codes for CASSLMATQYF.

This clonotype was counted ten times or more. This chain connects TRBV2 to TRBJ1-2; 11 bases match TRBD1. Germline trimming cut 1 base from V and 1 base from J; bases unmatched to any gene: 5. The length of the CDR3 is 17 residues. Germline V gene sequence: CDR1 SNHLY, CDR2 FYNNEI. CDR3 amino acids: CASSEGPGQGVNYGYTF. The CDR3, as DNA: TGTGCCAGCAGTGAAGGGCCGGGACAGGGGGTTAACTATGGCTACACCTTC.

There are a few counts of this clonotype. The rearrangement links TRBV19 to TRBJ2-5, with 7 bases identical to TRBD2. CDR1 LNHDA and CDR2 SQIVND come from the germline V gene (reference sequence). The CDR3 runs 15 residues. Unmatched junction bases numbered 6, after V lost 1 base and J lost 4 bases. The CDR3 nucleotides are TGTGCCAGTAGTATAGGTGGACTAGAGGTAGAGACCCAGTACTTC. Translating gives CASSIGGLEVETQYF. Supplemented by reference TRBV19 and TRBJ2-5, the full variable domain reads DGGITQSPKYLFRKEGQNVTLSCEQNLNHDAMYWYRQDPGQGLRLIYYSQIVNDFQKGDIAEGYSVSREKKESFPLTVTSAQKNPTAFYLCASSIGGLEVETQYFGPGTRLLVL.

This clonotype has more than one count but fewer than ten. This sequence joins TRBV5-4 and TRBJ2-1; TRBD2 agrees at 11 bases. Looked up from germline, CDR1 is SGHNT and CDR2 is YYREEE (reference sequence). Trimming cost V 3 bases and J 6 bases; bases outside gene matches: 11. The CDR3 is 17 amino acids. For the CDR3, the DNA is TGTGCCAGCAGCTCCGAGGGGCCGGGACTAGCGGCCAATGAGCAGTTCTTC. Its translation is CASSSEGPGLAANEQFF.

There are a few counts of this clonotype. The rearrangement uses TRBV6-2 or TRBV6-3 and TRBJ1-5, with D possibly being TRBD1 (5 bases). This CDR3 contains 17 residues. Germline V lookup: CDR1 MNHEY, CDR2 SVGEGT. The ends were cut back, 0 bases at V and 6 bases at J, with 18 bases in the middle. The CDR3 DNA is TGTGCCAGCAGTTACTCTGGAATCGGGCAGGGCAGTCAGCCCCAGCATTTT. Translated, it gives CASSYSGIGQGSQPQHF.

This clonotype has a count of ten or more. The J gene is TRBJ2-1, the V gene TRBV11-2; D not resolved. The CDR3 length is 13 residues. V dropped 8 bases and J dropped 3 bases, with 11 bases sitting between them. In germline, CDR1 is SGHAT, CDR2 FQNNGV. DNA for the CDR3: TGTGCCAGCGGGGAAGAGCACTACAATGAGCAGTTCTTC. The encoded protein is CASGEEHYNEQFF. The whole variable domain, remainder taken from reference TRBV11-2 and TRBJ2-1, is EAGVAQSPRYKIIEKRQSVAFWCNPISGHATLYWYQQILGQGPKLLIQFQNNGVVDDSQLPKDRFSAERLKGVDSTLKIQPAKLEDSAVYLCASGEEHYNEQFFGPGTRLTVL.

This clonotype occurred a few times. The chain joins TRBV20-1 to TRBJ2-2; 10 positions agree with TRBD2. Germline CDR1 DFQATT, CDR2 SNEGSKA (reference sequence). The CDR3 spans 16 residues. V lost 3 bases and J lost 6; bases outside the gene matches: 10. The CDR3 protein is CSARASGRAPSGELFF. The CDR3 nucleotides are TGCAGTGCTAGGGCGAGCGGGAGGGCCCCTTCCGGGGAGCTGTTTTTT.

This clonotype has more than one count but fewer than ten. The rearrangement joins TRBV20-1 to TRBJ1-3; TRBD1 is a possible D gene (6 bases). The CDR3 runs to 15 residues. The V gene's germline CDR1 is DFQATT and CDR2 SNEGSKA (reference sequence). Between the trimmed V and J ends, which lost 3 bases and 6 bases, there was a span of 18 bases. CDR3 nucleotides: TGCAGTGCTAGCCCGGGGGCACAGGGTGTAAACACCATATATTTT. This codes for CSASPGAQGVNTIYF.

The chain joins TRBV7-9 to TRBJ1-2; D not certain. The length of the CDR3 is 13 residues. Trimming removed 5 bases at V and 5 bases at J, with 12 bases between. The germline CDR1 and CDR2 sequences are SEHNR and FQNEAQ (reference sequence). The chain's CDR3 is CASSPSALYGYTF. The DNA of the CDR3 is TGTGCCAGCAGCCCCTCAGCGTTGTATGGCTACACCTTC.

This clonotype was observed a few times. A read error may explain this, as a much larger clone is one base away. The CDR3 bases are TGTGCCAGCAGTTCAGCCACATCAAGCGCCTACGGGCAGTACTTC. Its protein product is CASSSATSSAYGQYF. The V and J genes are TRBV28 and TRBJ2-7, with D unresolved. This CDR3 is built from 15 residues. Germline V gene sequence: CDR1 MDHEN, CDR2 SYDVKM.

The table lists this clonotype with many counts. The rearrangement uses TRBV20-1 and TRBJ2-1, with 9 positions matching TRBD2. The trim removed 0 bases at V and 10 bases at J, leaving 10 bases unmatched. Germline loops: CDR1 DFQATT, CDR2 SNEGSKA (reference sequence). This CDR3 spans 15 amino acids. The CDR3 sequence is CSARDGGRGLGEQFF. The CDR3 DNA reads TGCAGTGCTAGAGATGGCGGGAGGGGCCTTGGGGAGCAGTTCTTC.

This clonotype appeared a few times. The V gene is TRBV7-9, the J gene TRBJ2-1, with no clear D. V was shortened by 0 bases and J by 4 bases, with 10 bases between the two germline ends. The CDR3 is 15 amino acids. The germline V gene encodes CDR1 SEHNR and CDR2 FQNEAQ (reference sequence). The CDR3 DNA is TGTGCCAGCAGCTTAGCAATAGCAACGTACAATGAGCAGTTCTTC. Protein sequence: CASSLAIATYNEQFF.

This clonotype has a handful of counts. A clone one base away is much larger, so this may be a read error. This sequence joins TRBV27 and TRBJ2-5; 10 bases are shared with TRBD1. Trimming cost V 8 bases and J 0 bases; bases outside gene matches: 3. This CDR3 region has 14 residues. CDR1 and CDR2 from the germline V gene are MNHEY and SMNVEV (reference sequence). The CDR3 here is CASWDRGNQETQYF. For the CDR3, the DNA is TGTGCCAGCTGGGACAGGGGAAACCAAGAGACCCAGTACTTC.

This clonotype was detected only a few times. A read error may explain this, as a much larger clone is one base away. This chain joins TRBV3-1 and TRBJ2-3, with no clear D. Germline CDR1 LGHDT, CDR2 YNNKEL (reference sequence). This CDR3 has 15 residues. CDR3 in amino acids: CASSQDLGSTDAQYF. CDR3 sequence (DNA): TGTGCCAGCAGCCAAGATTTAGGAAGCACAGATGCGCAGTATTTT.

The sample holds many counts of this clonotype. This sequence joins TRBV6-1 and TRBJ2-7; a possible D gene is TRBD1 (6 bases). V gave up 3 bases and J gave up 0 bases, with 9 bases separating them. This CDR3 is built from 14 residues. Germline V gene sequence: CDR1 MNHNS, CDR2 SASEGT. CDR3 coding DNA: TGTGCCAGCAGTGATATACAGGGCTCCTACGAGCAGTACTTC. This translates into CASSDIQGSYEQYF.

This clonotype came up many times. V is TRBV5-5 and J is TRBJ1-1; D gene uncertain. Germline CDR1 reads SGHKS; CDR2 reads YYEKEE (reference sequence). CDR3 length: 15 residues. Trimming removed 4 bases from V and 1 base from J, with 14 bases in between. The CDR3 is CASSLKPQANTEAFF. The CDR3 coding sequence is TGTGCCAGCAGCCTGAAACCCCAGGCGAACACTGAAGCTTTCTTT.

The sample holds many counts of this clonotype. The gene calls are TRBV5-6 and TRBJ1-6; no firm D call. This CDR3 has 15 residues. V gave up 3 bases and J gave up 9 bases, with 16 bases separating them. The germline V gene has CDR1 SGHDT and CDR2 YYEEEE. This chain's CDR3 is CASSSYGTQVSPLHF. As DNA, the CDR3 is TGTGCCAGCAGCTCGTACGGCACCCAGGTTTCACCCCTCCACTTT.

This clonotype was seen only a few times. This sequence joins TRBV3-1 and TRBJ2-7; either TRBD1 or TRBD2 may fit D (5 bases each). CDR1 is LGHDT and CDR2 is YNNKEL in the germline V gene (reference sequence). The ends were cut back, 6 bases at V and 0 bases at J, with 15 bases in the middle. The CDR3 loop spans 15 amino acids. CDR3: CASSLTGTGSYEQYF. The DNA for the CDR3 is TGTGCCAGCAGTTTGACCGGGACGGGCTCCTACGAGCAGTACTTC.

This rearrangement joins TRBV24-1 to TRBJ1-2; D is uncertain. In germline, CDR1 is KGHDR, CDR2 SFDVKD. This CDR3 is 14 amino acids long. V dropped 2 bases and J dropped 7 bases, with 13 bases sitting between them. The CDR3: CATSDSTGYGGYTF. DNA of the CDR3: TGTGCCACCAGTGATTCCACCGGGTACGGTGGCTACACCTTC.